The sequence of this TCR beta chain was determined in a study of T cell responses to AZD1222 COVID-19 vaccine. Overall study findings and caveats: Vaccine-related CD4 TCRs covered spike, predominating at 160-218 and 743-854. Spike-specific TCR repertoires showed rising breadth and depth after two AZD1222 doses. White British ancestry dominated among donors, who included more females, and clonal diversity was possibly underestimated.

The assay was immunoSEQ multiplex PCR, and TCRdb's table has in-frame clones only and misses some. Here the sample spans around 150,000 clones, around 89% being singletons. Of note for this clone: Antigen: not known.

The CDR3 totals 15 residues. V was shortened by 4 bases and J by 2 bases, with 13 bases between the two germline ends. Germline CDR1 SGHDN, CDR2 FVKESK. This material consisted of peripheral blood, taken on day 0 of AZD1222 vaccination. The rearrangement uses TRBV14 and TRBJ2-3; perhaps TRBD2 as D (5 bases). This clonotype originated in an adult in good health. CDR3 in amino acids: CASSLGGGFTDTQYF. As DNA, the CDR3 is TGTGCCAGCAGCCTCGGAGGCGGATTCACAGATACGCAGTATTTT.